The sequence of this TCR beta chain was determined in a study of blood T cell repertoires in COVID-19. Looking at the study overall: COVID-19 samples collected from the United States, Italy and Spain covered acute and convalescent phases. From T cells, B-cell-depleted T cells, or PBMCs came the material, which was cDNA or gDNA.

This CDR3 spans 11 amino acids. Germline V lookup: CDR1 SGHAT, CDR2 FQNNGV. Trimming left V 4 bases short and J 4 bases short, with 4 bases between. Seattle's cohort entered during active infection and was followed longitudinally. Source study methods: The assay estimated nucleated cells by amplifying reference gene primers. The table came from immunoSEQ multiplex PCR; TCRdb's copy has only in-frame clones and leaves some out. Clone size and the V and J calls come from that table; the DNA yielded D and trimming. The profile covers hundreds of thousands of clones, with 80% to 90% appearing a single time and about 2.3% taken by the ten largest.

The TCR was taken from a woman in her sixties with COVID-19, enrolled during active disease. The V gene is TRBV11-2, the J gene TRBJ2-5, with D unresolved. Specimen: peripheral blood. CDR3 in amino acids: CASSSVETQYF. CDR3 coding DNA: TGTGCCAGCAGCTCCGTAGAGACCCAGTACTTC.